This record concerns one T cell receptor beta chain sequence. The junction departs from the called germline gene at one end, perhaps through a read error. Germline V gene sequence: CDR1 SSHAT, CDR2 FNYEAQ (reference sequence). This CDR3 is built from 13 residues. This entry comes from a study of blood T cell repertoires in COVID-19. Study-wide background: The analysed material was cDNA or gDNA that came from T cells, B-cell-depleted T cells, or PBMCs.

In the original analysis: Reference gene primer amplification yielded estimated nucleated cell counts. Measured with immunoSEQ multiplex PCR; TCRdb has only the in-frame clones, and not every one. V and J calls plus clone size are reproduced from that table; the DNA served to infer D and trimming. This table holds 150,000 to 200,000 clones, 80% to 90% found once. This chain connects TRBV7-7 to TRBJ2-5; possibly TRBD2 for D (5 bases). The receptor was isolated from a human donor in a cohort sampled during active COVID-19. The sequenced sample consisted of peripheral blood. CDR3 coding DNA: TGTGCTAGCAGCTTAACGGGATACGAGACCCAGTACTTC. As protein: CASSLTGYETQYF.